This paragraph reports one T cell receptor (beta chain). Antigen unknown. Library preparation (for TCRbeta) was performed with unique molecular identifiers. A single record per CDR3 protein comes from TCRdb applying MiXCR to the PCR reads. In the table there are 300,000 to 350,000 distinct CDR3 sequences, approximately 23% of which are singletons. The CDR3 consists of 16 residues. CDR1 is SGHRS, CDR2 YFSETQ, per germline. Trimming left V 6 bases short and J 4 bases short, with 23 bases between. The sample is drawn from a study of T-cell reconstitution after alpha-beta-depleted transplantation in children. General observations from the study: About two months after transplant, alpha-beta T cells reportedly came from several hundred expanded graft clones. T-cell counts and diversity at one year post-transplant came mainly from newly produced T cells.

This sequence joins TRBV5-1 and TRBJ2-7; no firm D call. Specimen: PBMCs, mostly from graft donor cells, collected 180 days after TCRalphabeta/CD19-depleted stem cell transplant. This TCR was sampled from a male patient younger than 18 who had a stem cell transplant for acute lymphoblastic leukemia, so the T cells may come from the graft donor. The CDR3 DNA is TGCGCCAGCACCATCCCGAGGTACCCCGCGAGGTACGAGCAGTACTTC. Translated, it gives CASTIPRYPARYEQYF.